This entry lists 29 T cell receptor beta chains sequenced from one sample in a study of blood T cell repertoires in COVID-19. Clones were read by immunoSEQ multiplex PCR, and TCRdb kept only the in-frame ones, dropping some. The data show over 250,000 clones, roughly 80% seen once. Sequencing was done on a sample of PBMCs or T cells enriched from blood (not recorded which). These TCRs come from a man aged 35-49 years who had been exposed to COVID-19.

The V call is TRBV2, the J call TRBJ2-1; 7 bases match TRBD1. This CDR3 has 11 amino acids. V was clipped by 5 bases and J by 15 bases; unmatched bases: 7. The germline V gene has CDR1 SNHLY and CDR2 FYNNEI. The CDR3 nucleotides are TGTGCCAGCAGTTCAAGGGGGCAGGGGTTCTTC. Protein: CASSSRGQGFF.

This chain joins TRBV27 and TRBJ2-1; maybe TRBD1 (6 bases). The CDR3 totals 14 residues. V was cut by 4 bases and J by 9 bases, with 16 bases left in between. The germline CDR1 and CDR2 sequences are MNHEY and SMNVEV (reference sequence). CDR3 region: CASSSKPTGSEQFF. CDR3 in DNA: TGTGCCAGCAGTTCGAAACCTACAGGGTCTGAGCAGTTCTTC.

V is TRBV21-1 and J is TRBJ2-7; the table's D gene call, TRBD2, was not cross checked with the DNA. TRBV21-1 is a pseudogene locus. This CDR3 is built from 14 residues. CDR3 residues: CASSRTGTGYEQYF. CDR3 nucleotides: TGTGCCAGCAGCAGAACCGGGACTGGATACGAGCAGTACTTC.

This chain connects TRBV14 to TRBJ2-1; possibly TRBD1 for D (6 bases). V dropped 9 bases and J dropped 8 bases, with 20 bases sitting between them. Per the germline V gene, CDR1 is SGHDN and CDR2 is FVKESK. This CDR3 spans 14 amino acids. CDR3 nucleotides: TGTGCCAGTTGTAGGGGGATCGTGGCCGATGAGCAGTTCTTC. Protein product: CASCRGIVADEQFF.

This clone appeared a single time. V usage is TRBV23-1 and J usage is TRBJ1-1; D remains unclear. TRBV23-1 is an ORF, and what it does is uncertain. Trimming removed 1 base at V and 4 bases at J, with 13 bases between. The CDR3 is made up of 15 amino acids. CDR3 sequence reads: CASSQYSEGSTEAFF. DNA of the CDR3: TGCGCCAGCAGTCAATATTCGGAGGGTAGCACTGAAGCTTTCTTT.

The chain's CDR3 is CASGLAGAYEQYF. The CDR3 nucleotides read TGTGCCAGCGGACTAGCGGGAGCTTACGAGCAGTACTTC. V gene TRBV7-9 combines with J gene TRBJ2-7, with TRBD2 identical over 13 bases. V gave up 8 bases and J gave up 4 bases; unmatched junction bases: 2. The CDR3 is 13 amino acids. CDR1 and CDR2 from the germline V gene are SEHNR and FQNEAQ (reference sequence).

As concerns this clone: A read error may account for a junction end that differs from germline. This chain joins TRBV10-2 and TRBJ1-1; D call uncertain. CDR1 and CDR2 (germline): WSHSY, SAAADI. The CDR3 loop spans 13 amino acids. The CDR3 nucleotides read TGCGCCAGCACTGAGAGCATGAACACTGAAGCTTTCTTT. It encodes CASTESMNTEAFF.

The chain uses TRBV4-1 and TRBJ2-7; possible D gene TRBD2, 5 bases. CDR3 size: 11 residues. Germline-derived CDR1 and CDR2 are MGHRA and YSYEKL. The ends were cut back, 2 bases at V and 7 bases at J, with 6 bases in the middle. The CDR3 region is CASSQSGEQYF. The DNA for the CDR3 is TGCGCCAGCAGCCAATCGGGGGAGCAGTACTTC.

The CDR3 DNA reads as TGTGCCAGCAGCTTTCCCAGCGGGTATAGGAATGAGCAGTTCTTC. This codes for CASSFPSGYRNEQFF. V gene TRBV7-8 combines with J gene TRBJ2-1; possible D gene TRBD2, 6 bases. The CDR3 is 15 amino acids. Trimming took off 3 bases at V and 7 bases at J, with 16 bases between the two ends. Germline-derived CDR1 and CDR2 are SGHVS and FQNEAQ. Full variable domain (rest looked up from reference TRBV7-8 and TRBJ2-1): GAGVSQSPRYKVAKRGQDVALRCDPISGHVSLFWYQQALGQGPEFLTYFQNEAQLDKSGLPSDRFFAERPEGSVSTLKIQRTQQEDSAVYLCASSFPSGYRNEQFFGPGTRLTVL.

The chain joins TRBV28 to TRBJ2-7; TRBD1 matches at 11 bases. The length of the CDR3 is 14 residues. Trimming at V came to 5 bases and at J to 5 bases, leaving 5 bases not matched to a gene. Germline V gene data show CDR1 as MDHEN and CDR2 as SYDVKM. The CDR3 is CASSVPGQGDEQYF. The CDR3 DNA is TGTGCCAGCAGTGTACCGGGACAGGGGGACGAGCAGTACTTC.

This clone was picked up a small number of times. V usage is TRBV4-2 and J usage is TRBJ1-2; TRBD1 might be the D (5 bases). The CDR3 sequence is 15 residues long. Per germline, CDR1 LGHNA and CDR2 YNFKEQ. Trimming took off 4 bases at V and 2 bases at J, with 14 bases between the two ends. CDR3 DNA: TGTGCCAGCAGCCGAGAATGGTCAGGGAACTATGGCTACACCTTC. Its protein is CASSREWSGNYGYTF.

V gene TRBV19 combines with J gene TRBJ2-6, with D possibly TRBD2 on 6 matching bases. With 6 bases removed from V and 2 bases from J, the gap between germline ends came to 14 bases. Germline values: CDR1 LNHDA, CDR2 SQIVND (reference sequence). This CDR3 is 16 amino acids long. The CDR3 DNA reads TGTGCCAGTAGCCACCCGCGGGAAACTGGGGCCAACGTCCTGACTTTC. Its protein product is CASSHPRETGANVLTF.

The CDR3 is CASSETVGGRAVVEQFF. The DNA of the CDR3 is TGTGCCAGCAGTGAAACAGTCGGCGGGAGGGCCGTAGTTGAGCAGTTCTTC. The chain links TRBV6-1 to TRBJ2-1; TRBD2 agrees at 9 bases. The CDR3 extends over 17 amino acids. The J segment lost 9 bases and the V segment lost 2 bases, leaving 14 bases of the junction unmatched. Germline CDR1 MNHNS, CDR2 SASEGT.

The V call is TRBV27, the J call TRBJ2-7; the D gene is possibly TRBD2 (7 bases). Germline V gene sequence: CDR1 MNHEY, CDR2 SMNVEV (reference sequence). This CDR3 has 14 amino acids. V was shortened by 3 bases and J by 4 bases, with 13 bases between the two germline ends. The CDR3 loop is CASSLLGGLYEQYF. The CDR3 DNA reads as TGTGCCAGCAGTTTGTTGGGGGGGCTTTACGAGCAGTACTTC.

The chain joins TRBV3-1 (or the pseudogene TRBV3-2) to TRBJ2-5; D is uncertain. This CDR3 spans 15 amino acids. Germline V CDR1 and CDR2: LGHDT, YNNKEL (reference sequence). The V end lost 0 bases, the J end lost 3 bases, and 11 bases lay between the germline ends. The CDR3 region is CASSQELAWEETQYF. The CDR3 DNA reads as TGTGCCAGCAGCCAAGAATTAGCCTGGGAAGAGACCCAGTACTTC.

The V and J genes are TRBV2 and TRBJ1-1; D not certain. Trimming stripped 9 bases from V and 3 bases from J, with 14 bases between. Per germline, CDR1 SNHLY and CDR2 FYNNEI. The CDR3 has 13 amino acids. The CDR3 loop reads CASGRERDTEAFF. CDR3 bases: TGTGCCAGTGGACGGGAGAGGGACACTGAAGCTTTCTTT.

The CDR3 nucleotides read TGTGCCAGCAGCGCCCTATATGGCTACACCTTC. Its translation: CASSALYGYTF. The V gene is TRBV6-2 or TRBV6-3, the J gene TRBJ1-2; D remains ambiguous. The germline CDR1 and CDR2 sequences are MNHEY and SVGEGT. This CDR3 has 11 amino acids. V shed 6 bases and J shed 5 bases, with 7 bases lying between them.

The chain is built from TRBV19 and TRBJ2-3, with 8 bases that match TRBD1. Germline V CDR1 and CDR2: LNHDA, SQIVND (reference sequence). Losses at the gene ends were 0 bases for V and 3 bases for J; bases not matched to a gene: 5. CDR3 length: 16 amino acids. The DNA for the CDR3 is TGTGCCAGTAGTATAGATCAGGGGGCGAGTACAGATACGCAGTATTTT. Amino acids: CASSIDQGASTDTQYF. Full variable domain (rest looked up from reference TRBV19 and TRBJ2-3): DGGITQSPKYLFRKEGQNVTLSCEQNLNHDAMYWYRQDPGQGLRLIYYSQIVNDFQKGDIAEGYSVSREKKESFPLTVTSAQKNPTAFYLCASSIDQGASTDTQYFGPGTRLTVL.

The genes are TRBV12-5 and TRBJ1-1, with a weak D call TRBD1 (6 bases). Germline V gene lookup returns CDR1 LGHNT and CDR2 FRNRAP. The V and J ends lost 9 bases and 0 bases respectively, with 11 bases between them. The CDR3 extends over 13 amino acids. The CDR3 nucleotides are TGTGCTAGCCTCGGACAGTTGAACACTGAAGCTTTCTTT. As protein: CASLGQLNTEAFF.

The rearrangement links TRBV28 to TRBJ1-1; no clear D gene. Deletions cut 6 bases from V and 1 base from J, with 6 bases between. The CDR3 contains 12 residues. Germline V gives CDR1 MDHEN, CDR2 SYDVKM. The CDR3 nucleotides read TGTGCCAGCAGACAACGGAACACTGAAGCTTTCTTT. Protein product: CASRQRNTEAFF.

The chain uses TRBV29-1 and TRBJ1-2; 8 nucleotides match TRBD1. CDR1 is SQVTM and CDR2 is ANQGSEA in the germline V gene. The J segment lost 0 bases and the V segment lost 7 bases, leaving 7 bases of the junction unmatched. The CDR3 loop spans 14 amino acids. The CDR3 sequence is CSAPPTGANYGYTF. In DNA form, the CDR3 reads TGCAGCGCCCCCCCGACAGGGGCTAACTATGGCTACACCTTC.

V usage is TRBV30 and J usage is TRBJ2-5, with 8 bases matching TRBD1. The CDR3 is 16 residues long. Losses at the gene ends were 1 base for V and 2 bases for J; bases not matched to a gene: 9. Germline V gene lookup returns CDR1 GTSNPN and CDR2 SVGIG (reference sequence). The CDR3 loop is CAWSEDRVMGQETQYF. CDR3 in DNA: TGTGCCTGGAGTGAGGACAGGGTAATGGGTCAAGAGACCCAGTACTTC.

CDR3: CASSRQSGQKNIQYF. The CDR3 region has the DNA TGCGCCAGCAGCCGCCAATCGGGACAGAAAAACATTCAGTACTTC. The V call is TRBV5-1, the J call TRBJ2-4, with TRBD1 matching over 7 bases. Trimming removed 4 bases from V and 4 bases from J; junction bases left unmatched: 8. CDR3 length: 15 residues. Germline V gene data show CDR1 as SGHRS and CDR2 as YFSETQ.

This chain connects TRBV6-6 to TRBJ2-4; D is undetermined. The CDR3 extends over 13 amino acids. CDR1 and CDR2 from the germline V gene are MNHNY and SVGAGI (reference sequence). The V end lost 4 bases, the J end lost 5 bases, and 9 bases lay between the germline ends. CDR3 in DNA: TGTGCCAGCAGTTTAAACAGAGAAAACATTCAGTACTTC. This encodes CASSLNRENIQYF.

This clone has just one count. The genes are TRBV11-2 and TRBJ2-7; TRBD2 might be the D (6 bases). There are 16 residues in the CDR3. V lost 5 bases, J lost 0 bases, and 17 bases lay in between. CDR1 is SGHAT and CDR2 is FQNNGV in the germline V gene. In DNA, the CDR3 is TGTGCCAGCAGCGTTCGGGCGGGACTGGCCTCCTACGAGCAGTACTTC. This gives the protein CASSVRAGLASYEQYF.

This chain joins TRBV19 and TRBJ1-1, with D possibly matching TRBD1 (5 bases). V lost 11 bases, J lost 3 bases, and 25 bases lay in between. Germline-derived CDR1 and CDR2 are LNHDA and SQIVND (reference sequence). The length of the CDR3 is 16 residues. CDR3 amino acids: CASSPRGRRRDTEAFF. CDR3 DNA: TGTGCCTCCTCACCACGGGGGAGGCGACGTGACACTGAAGCTTTCTTT.

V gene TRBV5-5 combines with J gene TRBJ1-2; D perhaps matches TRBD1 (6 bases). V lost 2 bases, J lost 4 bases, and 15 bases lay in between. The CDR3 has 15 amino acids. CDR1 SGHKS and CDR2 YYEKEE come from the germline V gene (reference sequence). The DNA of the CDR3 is TGTGCCAGCAGCTTTGACAGGTGGGGAACCTATGGCTACACCTTC. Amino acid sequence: CASSFDRWGTYGYTF.

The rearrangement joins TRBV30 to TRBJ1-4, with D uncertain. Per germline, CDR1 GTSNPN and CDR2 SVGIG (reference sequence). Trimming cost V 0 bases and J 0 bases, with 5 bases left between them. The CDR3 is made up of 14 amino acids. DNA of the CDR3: TGTGCCTGGAGTGTATATGCAACTAATGAAAAACTGTTTTTT. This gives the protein CAWSVYATNEKLFF.

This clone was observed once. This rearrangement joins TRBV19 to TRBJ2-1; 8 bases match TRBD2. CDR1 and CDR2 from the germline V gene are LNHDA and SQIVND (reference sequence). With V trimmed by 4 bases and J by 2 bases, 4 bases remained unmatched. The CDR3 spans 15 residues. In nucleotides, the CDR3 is TGTGCCAGTAGTAAAGGACTAGCTGCCTACAATGAGCAGTTCTTC. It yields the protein CASSKGLAAYNEQFF.